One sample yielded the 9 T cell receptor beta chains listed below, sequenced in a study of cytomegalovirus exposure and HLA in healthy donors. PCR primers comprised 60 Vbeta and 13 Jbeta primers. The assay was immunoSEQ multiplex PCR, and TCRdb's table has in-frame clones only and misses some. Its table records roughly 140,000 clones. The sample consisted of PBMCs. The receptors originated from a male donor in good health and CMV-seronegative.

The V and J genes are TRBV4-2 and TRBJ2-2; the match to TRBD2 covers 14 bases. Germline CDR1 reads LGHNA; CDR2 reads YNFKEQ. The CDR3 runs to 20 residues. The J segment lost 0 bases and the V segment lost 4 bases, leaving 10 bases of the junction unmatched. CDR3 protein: CASSLRAGLAGVTNTGELFF. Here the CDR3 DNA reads TGTGCCAGCAGCCTTCGGGCGGGACTAGCGGGGGTTACGAACACCGGGGAGCTGTTTTTT.

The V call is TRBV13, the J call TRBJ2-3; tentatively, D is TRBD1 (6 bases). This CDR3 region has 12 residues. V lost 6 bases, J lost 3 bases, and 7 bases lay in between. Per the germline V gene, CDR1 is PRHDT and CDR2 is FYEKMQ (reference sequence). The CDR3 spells CASRTGTDTQYF. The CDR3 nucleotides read TGTGCCAGCAGAACAGGGACAGATACGCAGTATTTT.

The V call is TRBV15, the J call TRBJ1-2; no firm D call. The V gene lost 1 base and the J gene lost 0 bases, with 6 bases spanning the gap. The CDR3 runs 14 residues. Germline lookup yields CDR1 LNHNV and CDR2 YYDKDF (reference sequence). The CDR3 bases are TGTGCCACCAGCAGAGTCATAGCTAACTATGGCTACACCTTC. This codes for CATSRVIANYGYTF.

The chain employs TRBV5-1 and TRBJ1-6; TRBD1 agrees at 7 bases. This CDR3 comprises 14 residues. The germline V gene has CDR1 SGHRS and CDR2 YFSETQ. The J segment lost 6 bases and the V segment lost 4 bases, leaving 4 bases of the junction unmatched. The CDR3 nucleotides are TGCGCCAGCAGCGCGGGACAGATTAATTCACCCCTCCACTTT. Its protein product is CASSAGQINSPLHF.

CDR3 DNA: TGTGCCAGCAGCCCCAGGACAGCCAACTATGGCTACACCTTC. Protein: CASSPRTANYGYTF. The gene calls are TRBV11-2 and TRBJ1-2, with a possible D match to TRBD1 (6 bases). CDR3 length equals 14 residues. In germline, CDR1 is SGHAT, CDR2 FQNNGV. V was shortened by 5 bases and J by 2 bases, with 12 bases between the two germline ends.

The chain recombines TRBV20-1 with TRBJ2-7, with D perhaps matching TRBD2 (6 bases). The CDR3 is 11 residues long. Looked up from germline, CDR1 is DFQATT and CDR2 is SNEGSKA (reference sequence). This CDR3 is CSWGDLYEQYF. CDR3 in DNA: TGCAGCTGGGGGGATCTTTACGAGCAGTACTTC.

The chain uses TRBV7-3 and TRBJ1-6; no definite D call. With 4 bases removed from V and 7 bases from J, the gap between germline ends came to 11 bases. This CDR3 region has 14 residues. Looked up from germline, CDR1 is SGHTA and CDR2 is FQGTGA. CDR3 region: CASSSSSGNSPLHF. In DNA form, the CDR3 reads TGTGCCAGCAGCTCCTCATCGGGGAATTCACCCCTCCACTTT.

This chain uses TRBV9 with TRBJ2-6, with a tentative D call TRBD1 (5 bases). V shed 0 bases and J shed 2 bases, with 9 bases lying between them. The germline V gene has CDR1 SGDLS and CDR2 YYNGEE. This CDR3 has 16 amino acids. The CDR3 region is CASSVVGRAGANVLTF. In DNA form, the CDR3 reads TGTGCCAGCAGCGTAGTTGGCAGGGCTGGGGCCAACGTCCTGACTTTC. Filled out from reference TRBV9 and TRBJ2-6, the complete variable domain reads DSGVTQTPKHLITATGQRVTLRCSPRSGDLSVYWYQQSLDQGLQFLIQYYNGEERAKGNILERFSAQQFPDLHSELNLSSLELGDSALYFCASSVVGRAGANVLTFGAGSRLTVL.

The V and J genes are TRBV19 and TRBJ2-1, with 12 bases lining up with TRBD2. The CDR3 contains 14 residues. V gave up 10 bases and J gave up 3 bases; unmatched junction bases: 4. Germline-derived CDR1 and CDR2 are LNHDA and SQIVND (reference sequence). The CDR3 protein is CAIGLAGLYNEQFF. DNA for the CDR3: TGTGCCATTGGACTAGCGGGGCTCTACAATGAGCAGTTCTTC.